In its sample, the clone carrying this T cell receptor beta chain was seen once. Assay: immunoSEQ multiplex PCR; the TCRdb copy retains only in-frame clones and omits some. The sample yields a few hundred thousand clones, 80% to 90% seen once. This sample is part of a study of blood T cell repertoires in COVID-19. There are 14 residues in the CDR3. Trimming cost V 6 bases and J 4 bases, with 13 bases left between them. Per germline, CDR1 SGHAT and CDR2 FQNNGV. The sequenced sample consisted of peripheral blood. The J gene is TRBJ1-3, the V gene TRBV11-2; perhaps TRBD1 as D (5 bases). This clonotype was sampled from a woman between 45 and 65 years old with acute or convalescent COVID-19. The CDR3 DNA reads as TGTGCCAGCAGTAGGCAGGGTGGCGGAAACACCATATATTTT. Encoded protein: CASSRQGGGNTIYF.